Listed below are T cell receptor beta chains from one sample, sequenced in a study of T cells in localized non-small cell lung cancer. Assay used: immunoSEQ multiplex PCR; TCRdb lists only in-frame clones, some missing. Found here are over 1,500 clones, about a sixth of them singletons; the top ten hold less than 15%. Sequenced here: normal lung tissue next to the tumor, sampled before any cancer treatment. The source is a man aged 35-75 years with stage II squamous cell lung carcinoma. Each CDR3 is given with its conserved first and last residue. Fields, in order: clone size, V gene, D gene, J gene, CDR3 DNA, CDR3 protein. D genes are given only for firm matches. Size values are once, few and many counts, or a class for expanded clones, and some rows have none.

abundance: -
v_gene: TRBV11-3
d_gene: TRBD1
j_gene: TRBJ2-2
CDR3nt: TGTGCCAGCAGCCGACAGGGTTCGAGGGTCGGGGAGCTGTTTTTT
CDR3aa: CASSRQGSRVGELFF

abundance: -
v_gene: TRBV11-3
d_gene: -
j_gene: TRBJ1-4
CDR3nt: TGTGCCAGCAGCAGGGACCCGAGGGTTAATGAAAAACTGTTTTTT
CDR3aa: CASSRDPRVNEKLFF

abundance: -
v_gene: TRBV29-1
d_gene: -
j_gene: TRBJ2-7
CDR3nt: TGCAGCGTTGTTAAAGAATCCCTAACCTACGAGCAGTACTTC
CDR3aa: CSVVKESLTYEQYF

abundance: -
v_gene: TRBV6-8
d_gene: -
j_gene: TRBJ1-5
CDR3nt: TGTGCCAGCAACCCGACGGGTAGCAATCAGCCCCAGCATTTT
CDR3aa: CASNPTGSNQPQHF

abundance: -
v_gene: TRBV6-8
d_gene: TRBD1
j_gene: TRBJ1-3
CDR3nt: TGTGCCAGCAGCTACTCGACAGGGGGCGCAGGGTACACCATATATTTT
CDR3aa: CASSYSTGGAGYTIYF

abundance: few
v_gene: TRBV9
d_gene: -
j_gene: TRBJ2-1
CDR3nt: TGTGCCAGCAGCACTATGACAGGACTCAATGAGCAGTTCTTC
CDR3aa: CASSTMTGLNEQFF

abundance: medium-sized
v_gene: TRBV9
d_gene: -
j_gene: TRBJ2-1
CDR3nt: TGTGCCAGCACCACTGGGGGGCTCGGTGAGCAGTTCTTC
CDR3aa: CASTTGGLGEQFF

abundance: -
v_gene: TRBV6-8
d_gene: -
j_gene: TRBJ2-3
CDR3nt: TGTGCCAGCAGTGCGAGCGAGGTCCCCACAGATACGCAGTATTTT
CDR3aa: CASSASEVPTDTQYF

abundance: -
v_gene: TRBV5-1
d_gene: -
j_gene: TRBJ1-2
CDR3nt: TGCGCCAGCAGCACGGGACTCCAGGGGTATGGCTACACCTTC
CDR3aa: CASSTGLQGYGYTF

abundance: medium-sized
v_gene: TRBV9
d_gene: -
j_gene: TRBJ1-3
CDR3nt: TGTGCCAGCAGCAAAAGCAGCTACCCCTCCTCTGGAAACACCATATATTTT
CDR3aa: CASSKSSYPSSGNTIYF

abundance: -
v_gene: TRBV6-8
d_gene: -
j_gene: TRBJ1-2
CDR3nt: TGTGCCAGCAGGAGCATGGGGAGCTATGGCTACACCTTC
CDR3aa: CASRSMGSYGYTF

abundance: medium-sized
v_gene: TRBV11-3
d_gene: TRBD1
j_gene: TRBJ2-5
CDR3nt: TGTGCCAGCAAATCCCCGGGACAGGGAGGGGAGACCCAGTACTTC
CDR3aa: CASKSPGQGGETQYF

abundance: -
v_gene: TRBV5-1
d_gene: -
j_gene: TRBJ2-7
CDR3nt: TGCGCCAGCAGCGTCAGGGGGGCCGATGGCGAGCAGTACTTC
CDR3aa: CASSVRGADGEQYF

abundance: -
v_gene: TRBV11-3
d_gene: -
j_gene: TRBJ2-3
CDR3nt: TGTGCCAGCAGCTTAGAATTAGCGGAGAGAGAAGATACGCAGTATTTT
CDR3aa: CASSLELAEREDTQYF

abundance: -
v_gene: TRBV12-2
d_gene: -
j_gene: TRBJ2-3
CDR3nt: TGTGCAAGTCGCCCCTCGGTGGCGGGACAAGGAGATACGCAGTATTTT
CDR3aa: CASRPSVAGQGDTQYF

abundance: -
v_gene: TRBV28
d_gene: TRBD1
j_gene: TRBJ1-1
CDR3nt: TGTGCCAGCAGTTTTCTGACAGGGTTTACTGAAGCTTTCTTT
CDR3aa: CASSFLTGFTEAFF

abundance: -
v_gene: TRBV28
d_gene: -
j_gene: TRBJ1-5
CDR3nt: TGTGCCAGCAGTCCCTTTTGGCGAGCCCTAAATCAGCCCCAGCATTTT
CDR3aa: CASSPFWRALNQPQHF

abundance: few
v_gene: TRBV11-3
d_gene: -
j_gene: TRBJ1-4
CDR3nt: TGTGCCAGCAGCTTACCCGGCAGGGGTAATGAAAAACTGTTTTTT
CDR3aa: CASSLPGRGNEKLFF

abundance: -
v_gene: TRBV4-1
d_gene: -
j_gene: TRBJ2-2
CDR3nt: TGCGCCAGCAGCCCCGAAGGGCCCACCGGGGAGCTGTTTTTT
CDR3aa: CASSPEGPTGELFF

abundance: few
v_gene: TRBV28
d_gene: -
j_gene: TRBJ1-5
CDR3nt: TGTGCCAGCAGAGGGGCCAGCAATCAGCCCCAGCATTTT
CDR3aa: CASRGASNQPQHF

abundance: medium-sized
v_gene: TRBV11-3
d_gene: TRBD1
j_gene: TRBJ2-1
CDR3nt: TGTGCCAGCAGCTTGTTTTTACTGGGACAGGGGAGGGATGAGCAGTTCTTC
CDR3aa: CASSLFLLGQGRDEQFF

abundance: -
v_gene: TRBV11-3
d_gene: TRBD1
j_gene: TRBJ2-2
CDR3nt: TGTGCCAGCAGCTTTGCCGGGACAGTAAAGGAGCTGTTTTTT
CDR3aa: CASSFAGTVKELFF

abundance: -
v_gene: TRBV15
d_gene: -
j_gene: TRBJ1-5
CDR3nt: TGTGCCACCAGCAGAGTCGGACCAGATCGGCCCCAGCATTTT
CDR3aa: CATSRVGPDRPQHF

abundance: few
v_gene: TRBV11-3
d_gene: TRBD1
j_gene: TRBJ2-2
CDR3nt: TGTGCCAGCGGGGATAACGGCGCAGGGGGCCTTTACACCGGGGAGCTGTTTTTT
CDR3aa: CASGDNGAGGLYTGELFF

abundance: -
v_gene: TRBV11-3
d_gene: TRBD2
j_gene: TRBJ2-3
CDR3nt: TGTGCCAGCTCTAGCGGGGGGAGCACAGATACGCAGTATTTT
CDR3aa: CASSSGGSTDTQYF

abundance: few
v_gene: TRBV6-8
d_gene: TRBD2
j_gene: TRBJ2-7
CDR3nt: TGTGCCAGCAGCCAACCTAGCGGGACCAACGAGCAGTACTTC
CDR3aa: CASSQPSGTNEQYF

abundance: few
v_gene: TRBV11-3
d_gene: TRBD1
j_gene: TRBJ1-2
CDR3nt: TGTGCCAGCAGCTTCACAGGGACAGCTAACTATGGCTACACCTTC
CDR3aa: CASSFTGTANYGYTF

abundance: -
v_gene: TRBV11-3
d_gene: -
j_gene: TRBJ1-2
CDR3nt: TGTGCCAGCTCAGCTCCTCGGGGGTCAATACATGGCTACACCTTC
CDR3aa: CASSAPRGSIHGYTF

abundance: many
v_gene: TRBV11-3
d_gene: TRBD1
j_gene: TRBJ1-2
CDR3nt: TGTGCCAGCAGCTTGACGGGCAGGGGGGGAGGTAACTATGGCTACACCTTC
CDR3aa: CASSLTGRGGGNYGYTF

abundance: -
v_gene: TRBV11-3
d_gene: TRBD2
j_gene: TRBJ2-2
CDR3nt: TGTGCCAGCAGCTTAGTCCGCGGGAGCACCGGGGAGCTGTTTTTT
CDR3aa: CASSLVRGSTGELFF

abundance: -
v_gene: TRBV28
d_gene: TRBD1
j_gene: TRBJ2-3
CDR3nt: TGTGCCAGCAGAAGACAGGGGGCAGATACGCAGTATTTT
CDR3aa: CASRRQGADTQYF

abundance: few
v_gene: TRBV16
d_gene: -
j_gene: TRBJ1-1
CDR3nt: TGTGCCAGCAGCCCCCGAAGGGCACGTTACACTGAAGCTTTCTTT
CDR3aa: CASSPRRARYTEAFF

abundance: -
v_gene: TRBV19
d_gene: TRBD1
j_gene: TRBJ1-5
CDR3nt: TGTGCCAGTAGTATGGGACAGGGGGCAAGCCCCCAGCATTTT
CDR3aa: CASSMGQGASPQHF